This T cell receptor (beta chain) was profiled in a study of human T cells and chemical hapten exposure. What the library attached to individual cDNA molecules were unique molecular identifiers. In the study's own analysis: Across samples, TCR counts had a median of about 100,000 and ranged from roughly 23,224 to 690,600. MiXCR, applied by TCRdb to the 5' RACE reads, yields one record per CDR3 protein. The V and J calls shown here were made by TCRdb, not taken from the authors' results. The sample carries more than 60,000 distinct CDR3 sequences, about 15% recorded once. This clonotype has ten or more counts. This CDR3 has 14 residues. V was trimmed by 1 base and J by 10 bases, leaving 16 bases between them. The germline V gene has CDR1 SGHTA and CDR2 FQGNSA. Total RNA was isolated from unfractionated whole blood.

The TCR originated in a female donor in good health. The chain has TRBV7-2 and TRBJ1-1; D unresolved. CDR3: CASSLEGGFGGAFF. As DNA, the CDR3 is TGTGCCAGCAGCTTAGAAGGAGGGTTTGGAGGAGCTTTCTTT.